The clone carrying this TCR beta chain was seen once. Its antigen is not known. Clones were read by immunoSEQ multiplex PCR, and TCRdb kept only the in-frame ones, dropping some. This sample has about 130,000 clones, with 85% to 90% found just once. This entry is derived from a study of T cell responses to AZD1222 COVID-19 vaccine. Study conclusions and caveats: Sampled repertoires all dated from after the peak T cell response. Spike-specific TCR breadth and depth were elevated following two AZD1222 doses. Baseline serology detected seropositivity in only five to seven AZD1222 recipients.

The sample here was peripheral blood, taken on day 0 of AZD1222 vaccination. The TCR comes from an adult in good health.

CDR3 sequence (DNA): TGTGCCAGCTCACCACAGCCCCCCGGGAACACTGAAGCTTTCTTT. As protein: CASSPQPPGNTEAFF. The rearrangement uses TRBV18 and TRBJ1-1; D gene ambiguous. Trimming took 1 base from V and 1 from J, leaving 10 bases between them. The germline gives CDR1 KGHSH, CDR2 LQKENI. The CDR3 length is 15 residues.